Sequencing of this TCR beta chain was carried out in a study of T cell responses to AZD1222 COVID-19 vaccine. Study findings and constraints: Repertoire sampling happened only post peak T cell response. Regions left unmutated in variants are reportedly the target of nearly half of spike-specific TCRs.

The assay was immunoSEQ multiplex PCR, and TCRdb's table has in-frame clones only and misses some. The repertoire has 90,000 or so clones, about 88% of them found once; the top ten carry about 19%. This CDR3 region has 14 residues. The junction had 6 bases not matched to a gene; V was cut back by 8 bases and J by 5 bases. CDR1 and CDR2 (germline): MNHEY, SVGAGI. On this clone: Its target is not known.

Specimen: peripheral blood, collected on day 0 of AZD1222 vaccination. This TCR was sampled from an adult in good health. The chain links TRBV6-5 to TRBJ2-5; 12 nucleotides agree with TRBD2. CDR3 region: CASLAGGPRETQYF. The CDR3 DNA follows: TGTGCCAGCCTAGCGGGAGGGCCCCGGGAGACCCAGTACTTC.